The source of this T cell receptor beta chain is a study of chemoradiotherapy in HPV16-positive cancers (dated by TCRdb to 2022 to 2024). In terms of the full investigation: Using functional T-cell assays on cells from a couple of HPV16-positive patients, the researchers defined candidate HPV-specific T-cell clones and common TCR motifs. The study asked whether T-cell immunity against the HPV oncoproteins E6 and E7 changes during chemoradiotherapy and whether it affects survival. Next, the candidate HPV-specific TCRs and motifs were followed in TCR repertoires from more than 70 patients with HPV-related cancers.

The full study reports these points: The functional definition of HPV-specific T cells was derived from only two HPV16-positive patients, and the survival association was reported for HPV16-positive patients. Among HPV16-positive patients, expansion of HPV-responsive T cells during chemoradiotherapy was associated with better recurrence-free survival. Expansion of candidate HPV-specific clones and E7-related TCR motifs was observed in the tumor microenvironment during treatment, whereas no such expansion was observed for non-HPV-specific T cells.

Regarding this clone: What antigen it recognizes has not been identified. Base qualities are not provided; no much larger clone lies one nucleotide away.

Library prep was done by the immunoSEQ multiplex PCR assay. Sourced from immuneACCESS, this table was stored by TCRdb with only in-frame sequences that have V and J called. A share of the clones is absent; for the studies checked, an unresolved V gene accounts for under half, and the remainder has no known explanation. This sample comprises several thousand clones, around 80% of them detected only once. Together, the top ten hold more than 6.5% of the sample. Because repertoires were sampled repeatedly during chemoradiotherapy, clonal expansion in the tumor microenvironment could be followed. Specimen collection occurred from a patient who underwent chemoradiotherapy. This sequence was found in a human donor with HPV-associated anogenital cancer.

The CDR3 sequence is CASSPGLAVYEQYF. The DNA sequence reads TGTGCCAGCAGTCCAGGACTAGCGGTATACGAGCAGTACTTC. The chain is encoded by TRBV27 joined to TRBJ2-7, with 10 middle bases fitting TRBD2. Its CDR3 holds 14 amino acids, cysteine through phenylalanine. Just CDR3 DNA is preserved here, 42 bases in frame from base 1. CDR1 and CDR2 were assigned from the germline V gene (reference sequence) as MNHEY and SMNVEV. At the junction V is shortened by 5 bases and J by 4 bases; bases outside the gene matches: 5.